One and the same sample provided the 21 T cell receptor beta chains below, sequenced in a study of response to subunit inactivated influenza vaccine. TCRdb called the RT-PCR reads again in MiXCR, with one record for every CDR3 protein. This table has around 540,000 distinct CDR3 sequences, approximately 10% appearing once. This sample comprised PBMCs from blood, obtained on the day of vaccination. These receptors all stem from a man aged 50 to 60 who received an inactivated influenza vaccine.

This clonotype came up many times. The chain employs TRBV7-2 and TRBJ2-7, with D hard to call. Germline lookup yields CDR1 SGHTA and CDR2 FQGNSA. The CDR3 contains 15 residues. The V end was cut by 1 base, the J end by 0 bases, with 10 bases between. The CDR3 is CASSLVGPSSYEQYF. CDR3 in DNA: TGTGCCAGCAGCTTAGTAGGGCCCAGCTCCTACGAGCAGTACTTC. Drawing the rest from reference TRBV7-2 and TRBJ2-7, the complete variable domain is GAGVSQSPSNKVTEKGKDVELRCDPISGHTALYWYRQSLGQGLEFLIYFQGNSAPDKSGLPSDRFSAERTGGSVSTLTIQRTQQEDSAVYLCASSLVGPSSYEQYFGPGTRLTVT.

This chain connects TRBV10-3 to TRBJ2-5; 13 bases are a match to TRBD2. The CDR3 loop spans 16 amino acids. Trimming at V came to 6 bases and at J to 2 bases, leaving 6 bases not matched to a gene. The germline gives CDR1 ENHRY, CDR2 SYGVKD. CDR3 sequence reads: CAIRRGLAGRQETQYF. DNA of the CDR3: TGTGCCATCAGAAGGGGACTAGCGGGGAGACAAGAGACCCAGTACTTC.

This chain uses TRBV13 with TRBJ2-2; 10 positions match TRBD1. The germline V gene encodes CDR1 PRHDT and CDR2 FYEKMQ (reference sequence). Unmatched junction bases numbered 6, after V lost 4 bases and J lost 4 bases. This CDR3 contains 16 residues. The CDR3 sequence is CASSSFGDRGTGELFF. The CDR3 DNA is TGTGCCAGCAGCTCCTTTGGGGACAGGGGCACCGGGGAGCTGTTTTTT.

The chain uses TRBV20-1 and TRBJ1-3, with D unresolved. This CDR3 spans 15 amino acids. CDR1 and CDR2 (germline): DFQATT, SNEGSKA (reference sequence). Trimming stripped 6 bases from V and 0 bases from J, with 15 bases between. The CDR3 nucleotides read TGCAGTGCACCGCCGCTGGCCGGCTCTGGAAACACCATATATTTT. It is translated as CSAPPLAGSGNTIYF.

This clonotype was detected only a few times. The chain uses TRBV20-1 and TRBJ2-5; 7 bases map to TRBD1. Unmatched junction bases numbered 7, after V lost 3 bases and J lost 0 bases. CDR1 DFQATT and CDR2 SNEGSKA come from the germline V gene (reference sequence). The CDR3 has 15 amino acids. CDR3 region: CSASAGGAHQETQYF. Written as DNA, the CDR3 is TGCAGTGCTAGCGCAGGGGGTGCGCACCAAGAGACCCAGTACTTC.

The genes are TRBV5-1 and TRBJ2-4; perhaps TRBD2 as D (5 bases). CDR3 length: 13 amino acids. V was pared by 4 bases and J by 7 bases, with 12 bases between. Germline CDR1 is SGHRS and CDR2 is YFSETQ. CDR3 protein: CASSEGASNIQYF. For the CDR3, the DNA is TGCGCCAGCAGCGAGGGAGCTAGCAACATTCAGTACTTC.

The chain joins TRBV7-2 to TRBJ2-1, with TRBD2 identical over 13 bases. V gave up 3 bases and J gave up 5 bases; unmatched junction bases: 7. The V gene's germline CDR1 is SGHTA and CDR2 FQGNSA. This CDR3 is 17 amino acids long. The CDR3 nucleotides read TGTGCCAGCAGCTTCAATAGACTAGCGGGGGGCGACAATGAGCAGTTCTTC. Its translation: CASSFNRLAGGDNEQFF. Full variable domain (outside the CDR3, taken from reference TRBV7-2 and TRBJ2-1): GAGVSQSPSNKVTEKGKDVELRCDPISGHTALYWYRQSLGQGLEFLIYFQGNSAPDKSGLPSDRFSAERTGGSVSTLTIQRTQQEDSAVYLCASSFNRLAGGDNEQFFGPGTRLTVL.

The V call is TRBV5-1, the J call TRBJ2-1, with D possibly TRBD2 on 6 matching bases. CDR3 length: 19 residues. V shed 0 bases and J shed 4 bases, with 23 bases lying between them. CDR1 is SGHRS and CDR2 is YFSETQ in the germline V gene. For the CDR3, the DNA is TGCGCCAGCAGCTTGGGTATGCGAGCAGCGGGCGCCACATACAATGAGCAGTTCTTC. This codes for CASSLGMRAAGATYNEQFF.

This clonotype was seen more than once but under ten times. The chain combines TRBV5-1 with TRBJ2-1, with 10 bases that match TRBD2. The germline CDR1 and CDR2 sequences are SGHRS and YFSETQ. V was clipped by 0 bases and J by 3 bases; unmatched bases: 9. The CDR3 has 18 amino acids. Here the CDR3 reads CASSLVASGRTGYNEQFF. Written as DNA, the CDR3 is TGCGCCAGCAGCTTGGTGGCTAGCGGGAGAACCGGCTACAATGAGCAGTTCTTC.

This clonotype was counted a single time. The chain uses TRBV29-1 and TRBJ2-2; 8 bases are a match to TRBD1. Germline CDR1 reads SQVTM; CDR2 reads ANQGSEA. J was trimmed by 2 bases and V by 2 bases; bases with no gene match: 7. The CDR3 is 16 residues long. CDR3 protein: CSVEKEDRANTGELFF. The CDR3 nucleotides read TGCAGCGTTGAAAAAGAGGACAGGGCTAACACCGGGGAGCTGTTTTTT.

The chain is built from TRBV20-1 and TRBJ2-3, with D tentatively TRBD2 (5 bases). There are 12 residues in the CDR3. The germline CDR1 and CDR2 sequences are DFQATT and SNEGSKA (reference sequence). The V gene lost 6 bases and the J gene lost 6 bases, with 13 bases spanning the gap. This CDR3 reads CSASKRDDTQYF. As DNA, the CDR3 is TGCAGTGCCTCCAAACGGGATGATACGCAGTATTTT.

This clonotype was recorded a few times. The rearrangement links TRBV6-2 or TRBV6-3 to TRBJ1-2; D not certain. Between the trimmed V and J ends, which lost 10 bases and 3 bases, there was a span of 18 bases. The CDR3 length is 14 residues. Germline CDR1 MNHEY, CDR2 SVGEGT. The CDR3 nucleotides read TGTGCCACCCGATCGCTCAGGACGGACTATGGCTACACCTTC. Translation: CATRSLRTDYGYTF.

The chain carries TRBV15 and TRBJ2-7; the D is unclear. CDR1 is LNHNV and CDR2 is YYDKDF in the germline V gene (reference sequence). The CDR3 is 13 residues long. Trimming removed 2 bases from V and 3 bases from J, with 8 bases in between. CDR3 loop: CATSRLINYEQYF. The DNA for the CDR3 is TGTGCCACCAGCAGACTAATCAACTACGAGCAGTACTTC.

The CDR3 sequence: CASSVMSSGTSDTQYF. DNA of the CDR3: TGTGCCAGCAGCGTAATGAGTAGCGGGACCTCAGATACGCAGTATTTT. This chain joins TRBV7-3 and TRBJ2-3; 8 bases match TRBD2. Germline CDR1 is SGHTA and CDR2 is FQGTGA. This CDR3 is built from 16 residues. V gave up 5 bases and J gave up 4 bases; unmatched junction bases: 11.

This clonotype was recorded at least ten times. The CDR3 sequence: CATSRDRGLYEQYF. The DNA for the CDR3 is TGTGCCACCAGCAGAGACAGGGGGCTCTACGAGCAGTACTTC. The V and J genes are TRBV15 and TRBJ2-7, with 8 nucleotides matching TRBD1. Germline-derived CDR1 and CDR2 are LNHNV and YYDKDF (reference sequence). The J segment lost 3 bases and the V segment lost 0 bases, leaving 1 base of the junction unmatched. This CDR3 is 14 amino acids long.

The rearrangement joins TRBV12-3 or TRBV12-4 to TRBJ2-7, with TRBD2 matching 9 bases. J was trimmed by 1 base and V by 5 bases; bases with no gene match: 9. The CDR3 loop spans 16 amino acids. The DNA for the CDR3 is TGTGCCAGCAGTCCAGGTAGCGGGGGCCATTCCTACGAGCAGTACTTC. Translating it yields CASSPGSGGHSYEQYF.

The chain employs TRBV5-1 and TRBJ2-3; D gene uncertain. CDR3 length equals 13 residues. CDR1 SGHRS and CDR2 YFSETQ come from the germline V gene. Deletions cut 4 bases from V and 6 bases from J, with 12 bases between. The CDR3 sequence is CASSGVWADTQYF. CDR3 nucleotides: TGCGCCAGCAGCGGTGTCTGGGCGGATACGCAGTATTTT.

The rearrangement links TRBV4-1 to TRBJ2-6, with D perhaps TRBD2 (5 bases). The length of the CDR3 is 17 residues. From germline, CDR1 is MGHRA and CDR2 YSYEKL. Trimming shortened V by 1 base and J by 4 bases, and 14 bases separated the two germline ends. The CDR3 loop is CASSQGAERSGANVLTF. CDR3 nucleotide sequence: TGCGCCAGCAGCCAAGGAGCGGAGAGGTCCGGGGCCAACGTCCTGACTTTC.

This clonotype appeared a few times. The J gene is TRBJ1-4, the V gene TRBV20-1; D possibly corresponds to TRBD1 (5 bases). This CDR3 comprises 16 residues. Germline V CDR1 and CDR2: DFQATT, SNEGSKA (reference sequence). V gave up 0 bases and J gave up 3 bases, with 14 bases separating them. The CDR3 nucleotides are TGCAGTGCTAGAGATCTTCCGGGACGTTCTAATGAAAAACTGTTTTTT. Protein: CSARDLPGRSNEKLFF.

The chain uses TRBV29-1 and TRBJ1-2; no clear D gene. The ends were cut back, 2 bases at V and 0 bases at J, with 7 bases in the middle. The germline V gene encodes CDR1 SQVTM and CDR2 ANQGSEA. This CDR3 has 13 amino acids. CDR3 in amino acids: CSVEQTSNYGYTF. CDR3 bases: TGCAGCGTTGAACAGACATCTAACTATGGCTACACCTTC.

In this sample, this clonotype turned up a few times. The J gene is TRBJ1-1, the V gene TRBV20-1; a weak D match, TRBD1 (5 bases). CDR1 and CDR2 from the germline V gene are DFQATT and SNEGSKA (reference sequence). Trimming removed 6 bases from V and 7 bases from J, with 21 bases in between. This CDR3 has 14 residues. CDR3 loop: CSATTGQGWGEAFF. DNA for the CDR3: TGCAGTGCCACCACGGGGCAAGGGTGGGGTGAAGCTTTCTTT.